This T cell receptor (beta chain) is drawn from a study of blood T cell repertoires in COVID-19. Study information: In each case, the material was cDNA or gDNA derived from T cells, B-cell-depleted T cells, or PBMCs.

Germline V CDR1 and CDR2: SNHLY, FYNNEI. The CDR3 extends over 14 amino acids. V lost 5 bases and J lost 3; bases outside the gene matches: 5. Authors' data handling: How many nucleated cells were present was estimated from reference gene primer amplification. Libraries were prepared by immunoSEQ multiplex PCR; TCRdb keeps only in-frame clonotypes and omits some of them. V, J and clone size were drawn from that table, and D and trimming were deduced from the DNA. Here the sample spans about 360,000 clones, roughly 86% being singletons. The genes are TRBV2 and TRBJ2-7; 9 positions agree with TRBD2. Sequences were obtained from peripheral blood. The clonotype comes from a human donor in a cohort sampled during active COVID-19. The chain's CDR3 is CASSLAGAIYEQYF. The CDR3 coding sequence is TGTGCCAGCAGTTTAGCGGGAGCTATCTACGAGCAGTACTTC.